This T cell receptor (beta chain) was found in a study of T cell responses to AZD1222 COVID-19 vaccine. Findings and caveats of the study: Baseline seropositives among AZD1222 recipients totaled only 5 to 7.

V was trimmed by 1 base and J by 2 bases, leaving 16 bases between them. The CDR3 contains 17 residues. CDR1 is SGHVS and CDR2 is FNYEAQ in the germline V gene. On this clone itself: What it recognizes is unknown.

The protocol was immunoSEQ multiplex PCR, while the TCRdb copy is restricted to in-frame clones and leaves out a portion. The sample yields roughly 98,000 clones, roughly 90% seen once. The TCR originated in an adult who received the AZD1222 COVID-19 vaccine. The specimen comprised peripheral blood, sampled 28 days after the second AZD1222 dose. V gene TRBV7-6 combines with J gene TRBJ2-3; a weak D match, TRBD2 (6 bases). The CDR3 sequence: CASSLERGGLLTDTQYF. CDR3 in DNA: TGTGCCAGCAGCTTAGAGCGAGGAGGGCTGCTCACAGATACGCAGTATTTT.